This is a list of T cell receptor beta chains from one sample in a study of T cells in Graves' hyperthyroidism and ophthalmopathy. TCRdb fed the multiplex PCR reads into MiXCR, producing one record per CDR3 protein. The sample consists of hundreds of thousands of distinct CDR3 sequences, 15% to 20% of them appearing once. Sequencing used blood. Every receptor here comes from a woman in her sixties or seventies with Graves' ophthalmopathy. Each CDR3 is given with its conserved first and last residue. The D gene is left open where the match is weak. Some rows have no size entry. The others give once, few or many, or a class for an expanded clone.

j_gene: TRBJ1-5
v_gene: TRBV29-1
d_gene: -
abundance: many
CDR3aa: CSVEIGGIGQPQHF
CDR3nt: TGCAGCGTTGAAATTGGGGGGATCGGTCAGCCCCAGCATTTT

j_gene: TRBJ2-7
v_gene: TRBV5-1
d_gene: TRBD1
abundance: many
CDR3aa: CASSLGTGVYEQYF
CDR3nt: TGTGCCAGCAGTTTGGGGACAGGAGTCTACGAGCAGTACTTC

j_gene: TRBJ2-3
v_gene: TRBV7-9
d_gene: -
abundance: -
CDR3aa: CASSLGPGRTDTQYF
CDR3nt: TGTGCCAGCAGCTTAGGGCCCGGGCGCACAGATACGCAGTATTTT

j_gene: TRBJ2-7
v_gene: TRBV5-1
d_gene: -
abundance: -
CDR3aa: CASSLYGSGDEQYF
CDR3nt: TGCGCCAGCAGCTTGTACGGGTCTGGGGACGAGCAGTACTTC

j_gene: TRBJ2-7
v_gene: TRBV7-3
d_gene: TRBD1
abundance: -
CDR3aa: CASSSRETGASYEQYF
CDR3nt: TGTGCCAGCAGCTCTCGTGAGACAGGGGCTTCCTACGAGCAGTACTTC

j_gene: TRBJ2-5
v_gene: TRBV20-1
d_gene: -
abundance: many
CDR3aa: CSARAGAETQYF
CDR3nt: TGCAGTGCTAGGGCGGGGGCAGAGACCCAGTACTTC

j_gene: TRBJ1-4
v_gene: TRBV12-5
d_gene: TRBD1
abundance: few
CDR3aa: CARKQGSAEKLFF
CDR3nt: TGTGCTAGAAAACAGGGGTCGGCTGAAAAACTGTTTTTT

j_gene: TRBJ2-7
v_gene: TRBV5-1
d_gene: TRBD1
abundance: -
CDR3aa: CASSQGQGNARQYF
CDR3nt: TGCGCCAGCAGCCAAGGACAGGGTAACGCCCGGCAGTACTTC

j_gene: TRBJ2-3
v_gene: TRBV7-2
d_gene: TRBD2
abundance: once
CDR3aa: CASSRLAATTRYF
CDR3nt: TGTGCCAGCAGCCGGCTAGCGGCTACCACTCGGTATTTT

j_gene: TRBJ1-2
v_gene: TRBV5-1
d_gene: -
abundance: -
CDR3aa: CASSLDPGARGGYTF
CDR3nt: TGCGCCAGCAGCCTAGACCCGGGGGCAAGAGGGGGCTACACCTTC

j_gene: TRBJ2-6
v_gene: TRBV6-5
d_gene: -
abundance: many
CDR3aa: CASSYSGGYGANVLTF
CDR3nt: TGTGCCAGCAGTTACTCTGGGGGGTATGGGGCCAACGTCCTGACTTTC

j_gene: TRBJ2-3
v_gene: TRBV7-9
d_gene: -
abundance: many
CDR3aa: CASSSTGPDTQYF
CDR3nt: TGTGCCAGCAGCTCGACAGGACCAGATACGCAGTATTTT

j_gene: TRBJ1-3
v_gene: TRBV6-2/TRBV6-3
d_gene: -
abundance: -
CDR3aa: CASSELRVSGGNTIYF
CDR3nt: TGTGCCAGCAGCGAACTTAGGGTTTCGGGGGGAAACACCATATATTTT

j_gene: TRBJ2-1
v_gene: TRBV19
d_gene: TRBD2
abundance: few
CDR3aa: CASSIDRAGGGRGEQFF
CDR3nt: TGTGCCAGTAGTATAGATCGGGCGGGAGGAGGAAGGGGTGAGCAGTTCTTC